The next 8 T cell receptor beta chains were all read from a single sample in a study of blood T cell repertoires in COVID-19. Some clones are missing from TCRdb's copy, which holds only in-frame ones; the method was immunoSEQ multiplex PCR. The data contain under 200,000 clones, roughly 89% of them singletons. The sample taken for sequencing was peripheral blood. These receptors all come from a man aged 18 to 30 with active or convalescent COVID-19.

The J gene is TRBJ1-1, the V gene TRBV5-3; TRBD1 might be the D (5 bases). Being an ORF, TRBV5-3 has a function that is uncertain. The CDR3 is 17 amino acids. The V and J ends lost 0 bases and 0 bases respectively, with 15 bases between them. The CDR3 DNA sequence: TGTGCCAGAAGCTTGGTGCAGGGAGGAACCATGAACACTGAAGCTTTCTTT. Its translation is CARSLVQGGTMNTEAFF.

This chain links TRBV4-2 with TRBJ1-2, with D possibly TRBD1 on 6 matching bases. The germline gives CDR1 LGHNA, CDR2 YNFKEQ. This CDR3 has 14 amino acids. V lost 1 base, J lost 4 bases, and 10 bases lay in between. Written as DNA, the CDR3 is TGTGCCAGCAGCCAAGTAACAGGGAGCTATGGCTACACCTTC. It encodes CASSQVTGSYGYTF.

This rearrangement joins TRBV4-3 to TRBJ1-5; D gene ambiguous. This CDR3 contains 13 residues. Germline-derived CDR1 and CDR2 are LGHNA and YSLEER. V lost 3 bases and J lost 0, with 3 bases in between. CDR3 in DNA: TGCGCCAGCAGCCAGTATAGCAATCAGCCCCAGCATTTT. Its protein is CASSQYSNQPQHF.

The J gene is TRBJ2-1, the V gene TRBV19; 12 nucleotides agree with TRBD2. There are 16 residues in the CDR3. Germline assignment: CDR1 LNHDA and CDR2 SQIVND (reference sequence). V was pared by 5 bases and J by 3 bases, with 5 bases of the junction left unmatched. CDR3 region: CASSGTSGGFYNEQFF. CDR3 nucleotides: TGTGCCAGTAGTGGTACTAGCGGGGGGTTCTACAATGAGCAGTTCTTC.

V usage is TRBV7-8 and J usage is TRBJ2-7; 9 bases are a match to TRBD1. Trimming took 4 bases from V and 6 from J; bases not matched to a gene: 7. The CDR3 consists of 14 residues. Germline V CDR1 and CDR2: SGHVS, FQNEAQ. DNA for the CDR3: TGTGCCAGCAGCTCCAGGGACAGGGACGGCGAGCAGTACTTC. This encodes CASSSRDRDGEQYF.

The V gene is TRBV2, the J gene TRBJ1-1, with D tentatively TRBD1 (5 bases). The CDR3 sequence is 13 residues long. The V end was cut by 6 bases, the J end by 4 bases, with 12 bases between. Germline CDR1 is SNHLY and CDR2 is FYNNEI. CDR3 DNA: TGTGCCAGCAGGGTCGACAGCCTCACTGAAGCTTTCTTT. Encoded protein: CASRVDSLTEAFF.

This chain connects TRBV7-9 to TRBJ2-1; 9 nucleotides match TRBD2. Germline values: CDR1 SEHNR, CDR2 FQNEAQ (reference sequence). The trim removed 5 bases at V and 4 bases at J, leaving 3 bases unmatched. The CDR3 sequence is 14 residues long. CDR3 loop: CASSRTSVYNEQFF. The CDR3, as DNA: TGTGCCAGCAGCAGGACTAGCGTATACAATGAGCAGTTCTTC.

This chain uses TRBV6-2 or TRBV6-3 with TRBJ2-2; 10 bases fit TRBD2. V lost 4 bases and J lost 3; bases outside the gene matches: 2. The CDR3 loop spans 15 amino acids. Germline loops: CDR1 MNHEY, CDR2 SVGEGT. The CDR3 bases are TGTGCCAGCAGTTGGCTAGCGGGAGACACCGGGGAGCTGTTTTTT. Translation: CASSWLAGDTGELFF.